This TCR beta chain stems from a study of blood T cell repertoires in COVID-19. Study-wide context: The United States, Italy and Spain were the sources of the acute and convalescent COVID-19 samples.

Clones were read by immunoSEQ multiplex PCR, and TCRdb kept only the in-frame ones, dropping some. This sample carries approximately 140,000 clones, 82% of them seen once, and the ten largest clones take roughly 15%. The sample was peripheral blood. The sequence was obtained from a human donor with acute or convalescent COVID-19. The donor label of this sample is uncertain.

CDR3 in DNA: TGCGCCAGCAGTGGACAGATAAACACTGAAGCTTTCTTT. Protein: CASSGQINTEAFF. The V gene is TRBV10-1, the J gene TRBJ1-1; tentative D call: TRBD1 (5 bases). Germline V gene sequence: CDR1 WNHNN, CDR2 SYGVQD (reference sequence). The ends were cut back, 4 bases at V and 2 bases at J, with 8 bases in the middle. The CDR3 has 13 residues.